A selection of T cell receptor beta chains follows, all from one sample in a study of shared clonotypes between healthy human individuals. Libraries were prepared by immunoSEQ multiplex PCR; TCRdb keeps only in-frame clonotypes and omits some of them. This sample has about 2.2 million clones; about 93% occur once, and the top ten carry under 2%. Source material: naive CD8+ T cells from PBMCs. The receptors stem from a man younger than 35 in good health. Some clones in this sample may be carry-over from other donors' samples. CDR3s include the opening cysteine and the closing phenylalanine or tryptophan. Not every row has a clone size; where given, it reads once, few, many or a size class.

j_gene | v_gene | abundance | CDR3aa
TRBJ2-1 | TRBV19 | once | CASKGTFPYNEQFF
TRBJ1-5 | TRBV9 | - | CASSVEEGRPSNQPQHF
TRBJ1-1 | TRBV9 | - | CASSLKAGAGRAFF
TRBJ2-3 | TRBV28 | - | CATRPGSGIWAGVAPDTQYF
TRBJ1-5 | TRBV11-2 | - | CASSLVGDRRAHQPQHF
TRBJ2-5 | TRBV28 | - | CASRRTTETQYF
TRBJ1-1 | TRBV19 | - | CASSIGGSRRNTEAFF
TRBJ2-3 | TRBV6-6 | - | CASSPPDSTDTQYF
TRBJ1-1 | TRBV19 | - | CASMDFRGTEAFF
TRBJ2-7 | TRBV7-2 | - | CASSLGFERERYEQYF
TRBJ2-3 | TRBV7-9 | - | CASRTNVPDTQYF
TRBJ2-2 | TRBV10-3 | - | CAISEGFATGELFF
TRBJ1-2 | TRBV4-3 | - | CASSQVGWTVRGYTF
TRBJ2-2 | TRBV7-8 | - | CASSLKYRWQENTGELFF
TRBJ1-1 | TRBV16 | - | CASSQNTGWGLRDTEAFF
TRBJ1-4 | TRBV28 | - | CASRRHTTNEKLFF
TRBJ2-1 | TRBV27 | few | CASSDGAGGNEQFF
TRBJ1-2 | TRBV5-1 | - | CASSDGQGPVFYGYTF
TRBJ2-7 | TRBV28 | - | CASSPTPYEQYF
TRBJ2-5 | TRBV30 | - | CAWSVGSQETQYF
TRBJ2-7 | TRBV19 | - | CASSIRGRNEQYF
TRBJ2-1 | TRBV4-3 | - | CASSQDGGSYNEQFF
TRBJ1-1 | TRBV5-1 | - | CASRGGVTNTEAFF
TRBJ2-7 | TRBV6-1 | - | CASSDRAYEQYF
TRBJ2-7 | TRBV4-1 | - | CASSQTPDWGEQYF
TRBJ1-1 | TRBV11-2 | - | CASSLTGNTEAFF
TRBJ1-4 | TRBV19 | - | CASRSLTQQQELFF
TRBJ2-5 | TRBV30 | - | CAWRGPSGWVQETQYF